Reported below is one T cell receptor (beta chain). The antigen is unknown. The protocol was immunoSEQ multiplex PCR, while the TCRdb copy is restricted to in-frame clones and leaves out a portion. The sample carries some 140,000 clones, approximately 91% recorded once. The data were obtained in a study of graft-versus-host responses after intestinal transplantation. Study-wide results and caveats: Recipient marrow showed GvH clones, some seen first in ileum or blood. Early after transplant, HvG declines were associated with peak levels of circulating GvH clones.

The TCR originated in a human donor who received an intestinal transplant. The sample here was unstimulated CD4+ T cells sorted from spleen or lymph node cells, taken before intestinal transplant.

In nucleotides, the CDR3 is TGTGCCAGCACAGGGACAGGGGGGCAGCCCCAGCATTTT. Amino acids: CASTGTGGQPQHF. The rearrangement links TRBV2 to TRBJ1-5, with TRBD1 identical over 11 bases. The V gene end was trimmed by 7 bases and the J gene end by 7 bases; junction bases not matched to a gene: 3. Germline lookup yields CDR1 SNHLY and CDR2 FYNNEI. The CDR3 covers 13 residues.